The rows below give T cell receptor beta chains drawn from one sample of a study of CD8 T cells in Susac syndrome. Via MiXCR, TCRdb re-called the immunoSEQ multiplex PCR reads, giving one row per CDR3 protein. Here the sample spans about 190,000 distinct CDR3 sequences, more than 85% being singletons. The sample consisted of CD4+ T cells from PBMCs. Receptors originate from a human donor with Susac syndrome. Both conserved end residues are part of each CDR3. A D gene is named only where the DNA matches it firmly. Rows give clone size only sometimes, using once, few, many, or a class for an expanded clone.

J gene | V gene | D gene | clone size | CDR3 protein | CDR3 DNA
TRBJ1-3 | TRBV2 | - | - | CASSPTDSGNTIYF | TGTGCCAGCAGTCCGACGGACTCCGGAAACACCATATATTTT
TRBJ1-1 | TRBV7-2 | - | - | CASSMKGVVAEAFF | TGTGCCAGCAGCATGAAGGGGGTTGTCGCTGAAGCTTTCTTT
TRBJ2-2 | TRBV7-3 | TRBD2 | - | CASSLVAGLAGELFF | TGTGCCAGCAGCTTAGTGGCGGGACTAGCCGGGGAGCTGTTTTTT
TRBJ2-1 | TRBV11-2 | TRBD2 | - | CASSLDFALAGANEQFF | TGTGCCAGCAGCTTAGATTTCGCACTAGCGGGAGCCAATGAGCAGTTCTTC
TRBJ2-3 | TRBV24-1 | TRBD2 | - | CATSGTSATDTQYF | TGTGCCACCAGTGGGACTAGCGCCACAGATACGCAGTATTTT
TRBJ1-5 | TRBV27 | TRBD1 | - | CASSAGTEYQPQHF | TGTGCCAGCAGTGCCGGGACAGAATATCAGCCCCAGCATTTT
TRBJ2-6 | TRBV20-1 | TRBD1 | - | CSAIPGGSGANVLTF | TGCAGTGCTATTCCAGGGGGTTCTGGGGCCAACGTCCTGACTTTC
TRBJ1-5 | TRBV20-1 | TRBD1 | - | CSAPGQPNQPQHF | TGCAGTGCTCCGGGACAGCCCAATCAGCCCCAGCATTTT
TRBJ1-2 | TRBV19 | - | few | CASSSFTWTGSYGYTF | TGTGCCAGTAGTTCCTTCACTTGGACGGGAAGCTATGGCTACACCTTC
TRBJ2-5 | TRBV7-6 | - | - | CASSLGGFSRYF | TGTGCCAGCAGCTTAGGAGGTTTCTCGAGATACTTC
TRBJ2-1 | TRBV5-4 | TRBD2 | - | CASSLAGGAYNEQFF | TGTGCCAGCAGCTTGGCCGGGGGGGCCTACAATGAGCAGTTCTTC
TRBJ2-3 | TRBV3-1 | TRBD2 | - | CASSQEVAGVPTQYF | TGTGCCAGCAGCCAAGAGGTAGCGGGGGTGCCAACGCAGTATTTT
TRBJ2-2 | TRBV2 | - | - | CASRGGGIAGELFF | TGTGCCAGCAGGGGAGGTGGGATCGCCGGGGAGCTGTTTTTT
TRBJ2-2 | TRBV27 | TRBD1 | - | CASGLPGTGPPGELFF | TGTGCCAGCGGCCTCCCTGGGACAGGGCCGCCCGGGGAGCTGTTTTTT
TRBJ1-5 | TRBV20-1 | - | - | CSARESPGNQPQHF | TGCAGTGCTAGAGAGTCCCCAGGGAATCAGCCCCAGCATTTT
TRBJ2-7 | TRBV15 | TRBD2 | once | CATSRGGGARGYEQYF | TGTGCCACCAGCAGAGGCGGGGGGGCCAGGGGCTACGAGCAGTACTTC
TRBJ2-5 | TRBV20-1 | TRBD2 | - | CSASRLQREQKETQYF | TGCAGTGCTAGTAGACTTCAGCGGGAACAGAAAGAGACCCAGTACTTC
TRBJ2-5 | TRBV6-5 | - | few | CASSYKGARETQYF | TGTGCCAGCAGTTACAAGGGCGCACGGGAGACCCAGTACTTC
TRBJ1-1 | TRBV9 | - | - | CASSVDPGGTEAFF | TGTGCCAGCAGCGTAGATCCAGGAGGCACTGAAGCTTTCTTT
TRBJ1-2 | TRBV20-1 | - | - | CSASDKGPPYGYTF | TGCAGTGCTAGCGATAAAGGACCACCGTATGGCTACACCTTC
TRBJ2-5 | TRBV5-6 | TRBD1 | - | CASSRDRGETQYF | TGTGCCAGCAGCCGAGACAGGGGGGAGACCCAGTACTTC
TRBJ2-5 | TRBV15 | TRBD1 | - | CATSPPGTAQETQYF | TGTGCCACCAGCCCCCCGGGGACAGCCCAAGAGACCCAGTACTTC
TRBJ2-5 | TRBV7-3 | TRBD2 | - | CASSLGSGGGEQETQYF | TGTGCCAGCAGCTTAGGTTCGGGGGGAGGGGAACAAGAGACCCAGTACTTC
TRBJ1-5 | TRBV2 | - | - | CASKIGANQPQHF | TGTGCCAGCAAGATTGGGGCCAATCAGCCCCAGCATTTT
TRBJ2-3 | TRBV5-4 | - | - | CASTQSGVDTQYF | TGTGCCAGCACCCAGTCGGGGGTAGATACGCAGTATTTT
TRBJ1-2 | TRBV5-4 | - | - | CASRLSWVDGYTF | TGTGCCAGCAGGCTTTCATGGGTAGATGGCTACACCTTC
TRBJ1-4 | TRBV12-3/TRBV12-4 | - | - | CASRMTVNEKLFF | TGTGCCAGCAGGATGACAGTAAATGAAAAACTGTTTTTT
TRBJ1-5 | TRBV19 | - | - | CASRTGNNQPQHF | TGTGCCAGCAGGACGGGGAACAATCAGCCCCAGCATTTT
TRBJ2-7 | TRBV28 | - | few | CASSLLGLEQYF | TGTGCCAGCAGTTTGTTGGGGCTCGAGCAGTACTTC
TRBJ2-7 | TRBV20-1 | - | - | CSARTEQGVGEEQYF | TGCAGTGCTAGAACGGAACAGGGAGTTGGGGAAGAGCAGTACTTC
TRBJ1-1 | TRBV30 | - | - | CAWSVARTAMNTEAFF | TGTGCCTGGAGTGTAGCCAGGACAGCTATGAACACTGAAGCTTTCTTT
TRBJ2-1 | TRBV5-6 | TRBD2 | once | CASSLGRSGRGNEQFF | TGTGCCAGCAGCTTGGGGCGGAGCGGGAGGGGGAATGAGCAGTTCTTC
TRBJ1-5 | TRBV4-1 | - | - | CASSLQKGPSNQPQHF | TGCGCCAGCAGCCTACAAAAGGGGCCGAGCAATCAGCCCCAGCATTTT
TRBJ1-1 | TRBV6-1 | - | - | CASSEGQITEAFF | TGTGCCAGCAGTGAAGGGCAGATCACTGAAGCTTTCTTT
TRBJ2-7 | TRBV20-1 | - | - | CSARGTAPYEQYF | TGCAGTGCTAGAGGGACAGCGCCCTACGAGCAGTACTTC
TRBJ1-6 | TRBV27 | - | few | CASRTAGRGDSPLHF | TGTGCCAGCAGGACCGCTGGACGGGGGGATTCACCCCTCCATTTT
TRBJ2-6 | TRBV20-1 | - | - | CSAPGGFSGANVLTF | TGCAGTGCCCCTGGGGGATTCTCTGGGGCCAACGTCCTGACTTTC
TRBJ1-2 | TRBV28 | - | - | CASSISPANYGYTF | TGTGCCAGCTCCATTTCCCCAGCTAACTATGGCTACACCTTC
TRBJ2-3 | TRBV5-4 | - | - | CASSPTTGSPDTQYF | TGTGCCAGCAGCCCTACTACAGGGTCCCCAGATACGCAGTATTTT
TRBJ2-7 | TRBV20-1 | - | - | CSASAGTSRSSYEQYF | TGCAGTGCTAGTGCAGGGACTTCGAGGAGCTCCTACGAGCAGTACTTC
TRBJ2-1 | TRBV12-5 | TRBD2 | once | CASGHRLAGGEQFF | TGTGCTAGTGGACACAGACTAGCGGGAGGCGAGCAGTTCTTC
TRBJ2-5 | TRBV30 | - | - | CAWSTVQETQYF | TGTGCCTGGAGTACAGTACAAGAGACCCAGTACTTC
TRBJ2-1 | TRBV20-1 | TRBD2 | - | CSAREDRLAEIMDEQFF | TGCAGTGCTAGAGAGGACCGACTAGCGGAGATTATGGATGAGCAGTTCTTC
TRBJ1-6 | TRBV6-5 | TRBD1 | - | CASRGTGYNSPLHF | TGTGCCAGCAGAGGGACAGGGTATAATTCACCCCTCCACTTT
TRBJ2-1 | TRBV28 | TRBD1 | - | CASTQGADNEQFF | TGTGCCAGCACACAGGGGGCCGACAATGAGCAGTTCTTC
TRBJ1-5 | TRBV5-5 | TRBD1 | - | CASSLAGTGNQPQHF | TGTGCCAGCAGCTTGGCGGGGACAGGGAATCAGCCCCAGCATTTT
TRBJ1-2 | TRBV21-1 | - | - | CASSKEGHEGYTF | TGTGCCAGCAGCAAAGAGGGTCATGAGGGCTACACCTTC
TRBJ2-7 | TRBV18 | - | once | CASSPDLYSYEQYF | TGTGCCAGCTCTCCAGACCTTTATTCCTACGAGCAGTACTTC
TRBJ2-5 | TRBV6-5 | - | - | CASSLAWGLQETQYF | TGTGCCAGCTCCTTAGCCTGGGGGCTACAAGAGACCCAGTACTTC
TRBJ1-2 | TRBV5-1 | - | - | CASSLGRDPYGYTF | TGCGCCAGCAGCTTGGGTAGGGACCCTTATGGCTACACCTTC
TRBJ2-3 | TRBV20-1 | TRBD2 | - | CSAKTSGGVTDTQYF | TGCAGTGCTAAGACTAGCGGGGGAGTCACAGATACGCAGTATTTT
TRBJ2-7 | TRBV6-1 | - | - | CASTPRDGGYEQYF | TGTGCCAGCACCCCCCGGGACGGTGGCTACGAGCAGTACTTC
TRBJ2-1 | TRBV19 | TRBD2 | - | CASRTSGDNEQFF | TGTGCCAGTAGGACTAGCGGGGACAATGAGCAGTTCTTC
TRBJ1-2 | TRBV28 | TRBD1 | - | CASSQGDLYGYTF | TGTGCCAGCAGTCAGGGGGACCTCTATGGCTACACCTTC
TRBJ2-1 | TRBV7-9 | - | - | CASSLVQVSYNEQFF | TGTGCCAGCAGCTTAGTGCAGGTCTCCTACAATGAGCAGTTCTTC
TRBJ2-1 | TRBV12-5 | - | - | CASAHEQFF | TGTGCTAGTGCCCATGAGCAGTTCTTC
TRBJ1-2 | TRBV2 | TRBD1 | - | CASSEALGTGGF | TGTGCCAGCAGTGAAGCGCTCGGGACAGGGGGATTC